A single T cell receptor beta chain is shown here with its context. No antigen is known for it. Unstimulated regulatory T cells (CD4+CD25+CD127-), CD4+CD25- non-regulatory cells, CD4 and CD8 cells were FACS-sorted from thawed PBMCs. The sample comes from a study of Tregs in tolerant kidney transplant recipients. Study findings and constraints: Findings come from small patient numbers and require larger validation. Biological reproducibility was not directly addressed in this study.

Repertoires were generated with immunoSEQ multiplex PCR, while TCRdb's copy carries only in-frame clones and drops some. The top ten clones hold approximately 0.54% of a sample with some 100,000 clones, approximately 90% of them seen once. The CDR3 covers 12 residues. This rearrangement joins TRBV21-1 to TRBJ2-1; no check of the table's D call, TRBD2, against the DNA was made. TRBV21-1 is reported as a pseudogene. The sequence was collected from a human donor in good health. Sample: CD4+ T cells from blood. CDR3 bases: TGTGCCAGCCTCCCCGGACTTTACGGGCAGTTCTTC. Its translation: CASLPGLYGQFF.